The 14 T cell receptor beta chains in this list originate from one sample, sequenced in a study of T cells in Graves' hyperthyroidism and ophthalmopathy (dated by TCRdb to about 2019). Library construction relied on multiplex PCR. The instrument given in TCRdb is Illumina HiSeq 2000. The TCR beta CDR3 regions were amplified from RNA transcripts. The first round of RT-PCR for the TCR CDR3 was performed with the HTBI primer set and the Qiagen OneStep RT-PCR kit. In-frame beta chains were kept once TCRdb had trimmed the public reads at Q25 with fastp and called clones with MiXCR. Entries are consolidated by CDR3 protein sequence, retaining the most common genes and DNA. The sample table holds about 550,000 distinct CDR3 sequences, of which around 20% were seen once. Around 27% of the sample comes from the top ten. The source material was blood. These receptors all come from a man younger than 35 with Graves' hyperthyroidism.

This clonotype has at least ten counts. The junction departs from the called germline gene at one end, perhaps through a read error. The chain combines TRBV19 with TRBJ1-1; D remains ambiguous. The CDR3 runs 14 residues. The germline V gene encodes CDR1 LNHDA and CDR2 SQIVND (reference sequence). The CDR3 DNA is TGTGCCATTGAGGTGGCTGGGATTGGAGCTCCCCCGGAATTT. It codes for CAIEVAGIGAPPEF.

This clonotype was seen at least ten times. The J gene is TRBJ1-1, the V gene TRBV9; a possible D gene is TRBD1 (6 bases). V lost 3 bases to trimming and J lost 4 bases, with 16 bases between them. The CDR3 loop spans 15 amino acids. CDR1 SGDLS and CDR2 YYNGEE come from the germline V gene. CDR3 sequence (DNA): TGTGCCAGCAGCGCCGACGGGGGCGGCGGCACTGAAGCTTTCTTT. Translating it yields CASSADGGGGTEAFF.

The sample holds many counts of this clonotype. This could be a read error, since a much larger clone is one nucleotide away. The rearrangement links TRBV6-1 to TRBJ2-5, with D possibly TRBD1 on 5 matching bases. CDR3 length equals 13 residues. CDR1 is MNHNS and CDR2 is SASEGT in the germline V gene. The CDR3 nucleotides read TGTGTCAGCAGTGGGGCAGTACAAGAGACCCAGTACTTC. The encoded protein is CVSSGAVQETQYF.

This clonotype was counted ten times or more. The chain recombines TRBV5-1 with TRBJ1-2; a possible D gene is TRBD1 (5 bases). Germline loops: CDR1 SGHRS, CDR2 YFSETQ. The germline V and J ends were trimmed by 3 bases and 4 bases, with 19 bases remaining between them. The CDR3 contains 16 residues. The CDR3 spells CASSSTGASTFYGYTF. As DNA, the CDR3 is TGCGCCAGCAGCTCAACCGGGGCCTCAACGTTCTATGGCTACACCTTC. Full variable domain (missing parts from reference TRBV5-1 and TRBJ1-2): KAGVTQTPRYLIKTRGQQVTLSCSPISGHRSVSWYQQTPGQGLQFLFEYFSETQRNKGNFPGRFSGRQFSNSRSEMNVSTLELGDSALYLCASSSTGASTFYGYTFGSGTRLTVV.

At least ten counts were recorded for this clonotype. This chain joins TRBV19 and TRBJ2-1; D is ambiguous. The CDR3 has 12 residues. The V and J ends lost 1 base and 9 bases respectively, with 7 bases between them. Germline assignment: CDR1 LNHDA and CDR2 SQIVND (reference sequence). In DNA form, the CDR3 reads TGTGCCAGTAGTATAGCAGGTGGTGAGCAGTTCTTC. It translates to CASSIAGGEQFF.

The count of this clonotype is one. The V gene is TRBV28, the J gene TRBJ1-6; D ambiguous. This CDR3 region has 14 residues. CDR1 and CDR2 from the germline V gene are MDHEN and SYDVKM. Trimming shortened V by 5 bases and J by 11 bases, and 16 bases separated the two germline ends. The CDR3 reads CASSTPTSTPPLHF. The CDR3 DNA reads as TGTGCCAGCAGTACCCCGACCTCGACGCCACCCCTCCACTTT.

As to this clonotype: This likely comes from a read error, as the CDR3 has no conserved phenylalanine or tryptophan at its end. The CDR3 sequence is CASSSIGQGHGYTY. DNA of the CDR3: TGTGCCAGCAGTTCCATCGGACAGGGCCATGGCTACACCTAC. The V gene is TRBV6-5, the J gene TRBJ1-2; 8 bases match TRBD1. The CDR3 is 14 amino acids. Germline lookup yields CDR1 MNHEY and CDR2 SVGAGI. The V segment lost 4 bases and the J segment 6 bases; nucleotides outside the gene matches: 7.

The table lists this clonotype with a few counts. The V and J genes are TRBV5-5 and TRBJ2-7; D unresolved. V lost 0 bases and J lost 0, with 10 bases in between. Germline CDR1 and CDR2: SGHKS and YYEKEE (reference sequence). CDR3 length: 15 amino acids. In DNA form, the CDR3 reads TGTGCCAGCAGCTTGGCCCCAAGCGCCTCCTACGAGCAGTACTTC. Translating gives CASSLAPSASYEQYF.

V gene TRBV28 combines with J gene TRBJ2-7; 8 bases line up with TRBD1. Germline-derived CDR1 and CDR2 are MDHEN and SYDVKM. The V segment lost 7 bases and the J segment 2 bases; nucleotides outside the gene matches: 7. CDR3 size: 14 residues. CDR3 loop: CASTLGQATYEQYF. The DNA for the CDR3 is TGTGCCAGCACCCTGGGACAGGCAACCTACGAGCAGTACTTC.

This clonotype was observed at least ten times. CDR3 region: CASSLGRPDSYEQYF. CDR3 sequence (DNA): TGTGCCAGCAGTTTGGGACGGCCGGACTCCTACGAGCAGTACTTC. The J gene is TRBJ2-7, the V gene TRBV12-3 or TRBV12-4; perhaps D is TRBD1 or TRBD2 (5 bases each). This CDR3 has 15 amino acids. V was trimmed by 3 bases and J by 0 bases, leaving 12 bases between them.

This clonotype was recorded many times. V and J are TRBV6-1 and TRBJ1-5; TRBD1 matches 8 bases. Looked up from germline, CDR1 is MNHNS and CDR2 is SASEGT. CDR3 length: 16 residues. J lost 0 bases, V lost 2 bases, and 3 bases had no gene match. CDR3 nucleotides: TGTGCCAGCAGTGAAAGGGACAGGAATAGCAATCAGCCCCAGCATTTT. Translation gives CASSERDRNSNQPQHF.

The rearrangement uses TRBV20-1 and TRBJ2-5; D is undetermined. This CDR3 is built from 13 residues. Germline V gene sequence: CDR1 DFQATT, CDR2 SNEGSKA (reference sequence). Trimming removed 0 bases at V and 0 bases at J, with 5 bases between. CDR3 protein: CSARDTDQETQYF. CDR3 DNA: TGCAGTGCTAGAGATACAGACCAAGAGACCCAGTACTTC.

The chain links TRBV6-5 to TRBJ2-7; possibly TRBD1 for D (6 bases). The CDR3 has 14 amino acids. Looked up from germline, CDR1 is MNHEY and CDR2 is SVGAGI. Trimming removed 2 bases at V and 7 bases at J, with 15 bases between. The CDR3 bases are TGTGCCAGCAGTTACGGAGCAGGGGTTGGTGAGCAGTACTTC. Translated, it gives CASSYGAGVGEQYF.

The rearrangement joins TRBV28 to TRBJ1-3; possible D gene TRBD1, 5 bases. Trimming cost V 11 bases and J 4 bases, with 15 bases left between them. This CDR3 has 13 amino acids. Per the germline V gene, CDR1 is MDHEN and CDR2 is SYDVKM. CDR3 protein: CAGQTGVGNTIYF. In DNA, the CDR3 is TGTGCCGGGCAAACAGGCGTCGGAAACACCATATATTTT. Full variable domain (outside the CDR3, taken from reference TRBV28 and TRBJ1-3): DVKVTQSSRYLVKRTGEKVFLECVQDMDHENMFWYRQDPGLGLRLIYFSYDVKMKEKGDIPEGYSVSREKKERFSLILESASTNQTSMYLCAGQTGVGNTIYFGEGSWLTVV.